Following are 14 T cell receptor beta chains from one sample sequenced in a study of glioma-infiltrating T cells after dendritic cell vaccination. TCRdb's copy holds only in-frame clones and misses some; the assay was immunoSEQ multiplex PCR. The sample includes tens of thousands of clones, around 79% of them seen just once. The starting material was blood, obtained before dendritic cell vaccination. Source of these receptors: a human donor with glioblastoma.

This clone came up a few times. The chain has TRBV19 and TRBJ2-7; 9 positions agree with TRBD1. CDR1 and CDR2 from the germline V gene are LNHDA and SQIVND (reference sequence). The J segment lost 3 bases and the V segment lost 2 bases, leaving 5 bases of the junction unmatched. This CDR3 comprises 15 residues. CDR3 DNA: TGTGCCAGTAGTATAACTCCGGGACAGGGCTACGAGCAGTACTTC. As protein: CASSITPGQGYEQYF.

The chain employs TRBV7-9 and TRBJ2-1, with 7 bases aligning to TRBD1. The CDR3 has 16 residues. Germline V gene sequence: CDR1 SEHNR, CDR2 FQNEAQ (reference sequence). Germline trimming cut 5 bases from V and 5 bases from J; bases unmatched to any gene: 12. The CDR3 region has the DNA TGTGCCAGCAGCCCCTTCGAGAGGGGGCCCCACAATGAGCAGTTCTTC. The encoded protein is CASSPFERGPHNEQFF.

The V and J genes are TRBV6-1 and TRBJ1-4; D unclear. The CDR3 totals 15 residues. In germline, CDR1 is MNHNS, CDR2 SASEGT. V was cut by 4 bases and J by 3 bases, with 12 bases left in between. The CDR3: CASSGRPAANEKLFF. The DNA of the CDR3 is TGTGCCAGCAGTGGCCGCCCTGCGGCTAATGAAAAACTGTTTTTT.

This sequence joins TRBV11-2 and TRBJ2-5; 8 bases agree with TRBD1. Looked up from germline, CDR1 is SGHAT and CDR2 is FQNNGV. This CDR3 is built from 14 residues. J lost 4 bases, V lost 3 bases, and 4 bases had no gene match. The CDR3 sequence: CASSFGQGGETQYF. In nucleotides, the CDR3 is TGTGCCAGCAGCTTCGGACAGGGAGGAGAGACCCAGTACTTC.

CDR3 sequence reads: CASSYRDRDYEQYF. In nucleotides, the CDR3 is TGCGCCAGCAGTTATCGGGACAGGGACTACGAGCAGTACTTC. The rearrangement joins TRBV5-1 to TRBJ2-7, with 9 bases matching TRBD1. Germline CDR1 and CDR2: SGHRS and YFSETQ. V shed 5 bases and J 3 bases; nucleotides not matched to a gene: 6. The CDR3 loop spans 14 amino acids.

V is TRBV4-1 and J is TRBJ2-5; maybe TRBD1 (6 bases). The germline gives CDR1 MGHRA, CDR2 YSYEKL. This CDR3 is 14 amino acids long. Trimming took 4 bases from V and 2 from J, leaving 11 bases between them. The CDR3 coding sequence is TGCGCCAGCAGCCGACAGGTCGTACAAGAGACCCAGTACTTC. Amino acids: CASSRQVVQETQYF.

This clone was detected only a few times. The rearrangement links TRBV21-1 to TRBJ2-1; whether TRBD2, the table's D call, matches the DNA was not checked. TRBV21-1 is assigned pseudogene status. The CDR3 is 21 residues long. The DNA of the CDR3 is TGTGCCAGCAGCAAAGCCGTGAGCGGGAGGGCCTACGATACTGGGTACAATGAGCAGTTCTTC. Translating gives CASSKAVSGRAYDTGYNEQFF.

This clone has only one observation. The chain couples TRBV2 to TRBJ1-5; TRBD1 matches 8 bases. V was pared by 6 bases and J by 2 bases, with 6 bases of the junction left unmatched. The CDR3 extends over 15 amino acids. CDR1 is SNHLY and CDR2 is FYNNEI in the germline V gene. The CDR3 loop reads CASSSTGVGNQPQHF. The CDR3 nucleotides are TGTGCCAGCAGCTCGACAGGGGTGGGCAATCAGCCCCAGCATTTT.

The chain has TRBV2 and TRBJ1-6; TRBD1 aligns across 9 bases. Germline V CDR1 and CDR2: SNHLY, FYNNEI. CDR3 length: 14 residues. V was pared by 4 bases and J by 8 bases, with 3 bases of the junction left unmatched. For the CDR3, the DNA is TGTGCCAGCAGTGGGACAGGGGTACATTCACCCCTCCACTTT. This gives the protein CASSGTGVHSPLHF.

The chain has TRBV19 and TRBJ2-3; D is perhaps TRBD1 (7 bases). V was shortened by 6 bases and J by 2 bases, with 12 bases between the two germline ends. This CDR3 has 14 residues. From germline, CDR1 is LNHDA and CDR2 SQIVND (reference sequence). The CDR3 DNA follows: TGTGCCAGTAGGGCGGGACAGTACACAGATACGCAGTATTTT. It codes for CASRAGQYTDTQYF. The full variable domain, with the rest looked up from reference TRBV19 and TRBJ2-3, is DGGITQSPKYLFRKEGQNVTLSCEQNLNHDAMYWYRQDPGQGLRLIYYSQIVNDFQKGDIAEGYSVSREKKESFPLTVTSAQKNPTAFYLCASRAGQYTDTQYFGPGTRLTVL.

The chain has TRBV14 and TRBJ2-1; TRBD2 matches at 12 bases. The germline CDR1 and CDR2 sequences are SGHDN and FVKESK. V lost 1 base, J lost 4 bases, and 2 bases stayed unmatched. This CDR3 region has 16 residues. CDR3 nucleotide sequence: TGTGCCAGCAGCCAAGGGGGACTAGCGGGTTACAATGAGCAGTTCTTC. Translating it yields CASSQGGLAGYNEQFF.

This chain connects TRBV11-2 to TRBJ2-3, with D possibly matching TRBD2 (6 bases). The CDR3 spans 14 residues. Germline lookup yields CDR1 SGHAT and CDR2 FQNNGV. V was trimmed by 5 bases and J by 2 bases, leaving 11 bases between them. CDR3 protein: CASSLRGSTDTQYF. CDR3 DNA sequence: TGTGCCAGCAGCCTCCGGGGGTCCACAGATACGCAGTATTTT. Based on the CDR3 plus reference TRBV11-2 and TRBJ2-3, the full variable domain is EAGVAQSPRYKIIEKRQSVAFWCNPISGHATLYWYQQILGQGPKLLIQFQNNGVVDDSQLPKDRFSAERLKGVDSTLKIQPAKLEDSAVYLCASSLRGSTDTQYFGPGTRLTVL.

The genes are TRBV13 and TRBJ1-2; 9 positions agree with TRBD1. Germline V gene data show CDR1 as PRHDT and CDR2 as FYEKMQ (reference sequence). CDR3 size: 15 residues. With V trimmed by 6 bases and J by 3 bases, 8 bases remained unmatched. DNA of the CDR3: TGTGCCAGCAGTCCATTCACAGGGGGCGACTATGGCTACACCTTC. Translation gives CASSPFTGGDYGYTF.

V usage is TRBV5-1 and J usage is TRBJ2-3, with 8 bases matching TRBD2. The CDR3 runs 18 residues. The germline V gene encodes CDR1 SGHRS and CDR2 YFSETQ. V shed 0 bases, J shed 1 base, and the junction held 10 bases outside the gene matches. In DNA, the CDR3 is TGCGCCAGCAGCTTGGCCCCTCCGGGAGCGGGAGGCACAGATACGCAGTATTTT. Its protein product is CASSLAPPGAGGTDTQYF.